What follows describes a single T cell receptor beta chain. No antigen is known for it. The data stem from a study of CD8 T cells in ankylosing spondylitis. General study results and limits: It was reported that disease-linked clones were significantly enriched in matched ankylosing spondylitis synovial fluid. A motif of under 10 highly homologous TCR beta variants was seen as apparently characteristic of ankylosing spondylitis blood. Disease-linked clones bore a CD8+ phenotype and were relatively rare in peripheral blood.

One entry per CDR3 protein, called by TCRdb with MiXCR from the 5' RACE reads. The repertoire holds more than 250,000 distinct CDR3 sequences, approximately 8.2% seen once, with about 14% in the top ten. The CDR3 has 16 amino acids. J gave up 3 bases and V 5 bases, and 11 bases lay outside the gene matches. Germline lookup yields CDR1 MNHEY and CDR2 SMNVEV (reference sequence). Sequencing used blood, either unsorted or a sorted T cell fraction (not recorded which). The chain combines TRBV27 with TRBJ2-7; the match to TRBD1 covers 9 bases. The sequence was obtained from a male donor with ankylosing spondylitis. The CDR3, as DNA: TGTGCCAGCAGTCAAACCTCCGGGACAGGGTTCTACGAGCAGTACTTC. Its protein is CASSQTSGTGFYEQYF.